This note documents a single T cell receptor (beta chain) sequence. What it binds is unknown. Clones were read by immunoSEQ multiplex PCR, and TCRdb kept only the in-frame ones, dropping some. Among roughly 150,000 clones listed, about 92% were seen once. These data are taken from a study of T cell responses to AZD1222 COVID-19 vaccine. Findings of the study overall: Repertoire sampling was restricted to post-peak T cell response timepoints.

Source: peripheral blood, taken on day 0 of AZD1222 vaccination. This receptor was taken from an adult in good health.

In DNA form, the CDR3 reads TGCGCCAGCAGCAGGAACGGACAGAGAAGCACAGATACGCAGTATTTT. Encoded protein: CASSRNGQRSTDTQYF. V usage is TRBV5-1 and J usage is TRBJ2-3; a weak D match, TRBD1 (6 bases). V was cut by 4 bases and J by 0 bases, with 15 bases left in between. CDR3 length equals 16 residues. From germline, CDR1 is SGHRS and CDR2 YFSETQ.